This TCR beta chain was sequenced in a study of cytomegalovirus exposure and HLA in healthy donors. Study-wide results and caveats: Earlier analysis found most TCR beta V segments productive about 90% or about 30% of the time. Cytomegalovirus association was listed for about 160 TCR beta chains.

PCR employed 60 Vbeta and 13 Jbeta primers. Using immunoSEQ multiplex PCR, the repertoire was profiled, and TCRdb retains in-frame clones only, with some absent. The sample lists roughly 150,000 clones, 70% to 80% occurring once. From germline, CDR1 is MNHEY and CDR2 SMNVEV (reference sequence). This CDR3 spans 14 amino acids. V shed 3 bases and J shed 0 bases, with 6 bases lying between them. Points on this clone: Its antigen is currently unknown.

The V gene is TRBV27, the J gene TRBJ1-5; no clear D. This sequence originates from a man younger than 45 in good health and CMV-seronegative. Sequences were obtained from PBMCs. As DNA, the CDR3 is TGTGCCAGCAGTTTCAGGAATAGCAATCAGCCCCAGCATTTT. It specifies CASSFRNSNQPQHF.